This TCR beta chain was documented in a study of T cell responses to AZD1222 COVID-19 vaccine. Study-wide results and caveats: Unmutated variant regions are reportedly the target of nearly half of TCRs that are spike-specific. Spike-specific TCR breadth and depth rose after two AZD1222 doses. Clonal diversity may have been underestimated, and the donors were mostly white British, with more females than males. There were repertoire samples only from the period after the peak T cell response.

In regard to this clone: Its antigen is undetermined.

Only in-frame clones appear in the TCRdb table, and some are missing; sequencing was by immunoSEQ multiplex PCR. The table shows roughly 120,000 clones, with about 93% occurring only once. The receptor comes from an adult in good health. The material was peripheral blood, obtained on day 0 of AZD1222 vaccination.

Here the CDR3 DNA reads TGTGCCAGCTCACCAACGAGTCAAGAGACCCAGTACTTC. As protein: CASSPTSQETQYF. This chain links TRBV18 with TRBJ2-5; no firm D call. The CDR3 consists of 13 residues. The V end lost 2 bases, the J end lost 2 bases, and 6 bases lay between the germline ends. Germline V gives CDR1 KGHSH, CDR2 LQKENI.